The clone carrying this T cell receptor beta chain was seen many times. Each TCR beta library was made by quantitative 5'-RACE that incorporated molecular barcodes. TCRdb re-analysed the 5' RACE reads in MiXCR, keeping a single row per CDR3 protein. The repertoire has approximately 42,000 distinct CDR3 sequences, about 4.2% of them found once; the top ten carry roughly 4.2%. V lost 2 bases to trimming and J lost 0 bases, with 11 bases between them. The CDR3 spans 15 residues. Looked up from germline, CDR1 is SGDLS and CDR2 is YYNGEE. These data come from a study of CD8 T cells in ankylosing spondylitis.

The chain links TRBV9 to TRBJ1-2; D is unresolved. The specimen sequenced was blood, either unsorted or a sorted T cell fraction (not recorded which). This clonotype was obtained from a female donor with ankylosing spondylitis or in good health (not recorded which). Here the CDR3 DNA reads TGTGCCAGCAGCGTTGGGTTAGTAGCTAACTATGGCTACACCTTC. This translates into CASSVGLVANYGYTF. The full variable domain, rest sourced from reference TRBV9 and TRBJ1-2, is DSGVTQTPKHLITATGQRVTLRCSPRSGDLSVYWYQQSLDQGLQFLIQYYNGEERAKGNILERFSAQQFPDLHSELNLSSLELGDSALYFCASSVGLVANYGYTFGSGTRLTVV.